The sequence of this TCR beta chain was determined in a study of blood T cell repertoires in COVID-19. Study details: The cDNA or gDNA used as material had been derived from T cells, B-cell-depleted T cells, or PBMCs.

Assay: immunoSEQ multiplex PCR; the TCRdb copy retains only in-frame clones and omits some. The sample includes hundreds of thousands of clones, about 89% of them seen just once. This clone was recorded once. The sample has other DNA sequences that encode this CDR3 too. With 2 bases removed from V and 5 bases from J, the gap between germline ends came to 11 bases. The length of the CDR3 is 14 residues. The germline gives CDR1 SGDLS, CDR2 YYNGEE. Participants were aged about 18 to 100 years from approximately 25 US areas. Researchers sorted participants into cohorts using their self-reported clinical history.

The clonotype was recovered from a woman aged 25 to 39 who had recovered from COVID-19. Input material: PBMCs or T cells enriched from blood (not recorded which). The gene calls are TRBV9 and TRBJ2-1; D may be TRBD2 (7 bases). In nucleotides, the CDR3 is TGTGCCAGCAGCGTGTGGGAGGGGGACAATGAGCAGTTCTTC. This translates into CASSVWEGDNEQFF.